The 14 T cell receptor beta chains below all came from one sample that was sequenced in a study of molecular identifiers for immune sequencing clone quantification. TCRdb reprocessed the PCR reads via MiXCR and lists one record per CDR3 protein. The sample has roughly 300,000 distinct CDR3 sequences, about 23% seen once. Sequenced sample: naive CD8+ T cells from blood, with Jurkat cell RNA spiked in. Noted subset: FACS-sorted CD8+CD4-CCR7+CD45RA+ naive T cells. The receptors come from a human donor in good health. Some libraries in this study had Jurkat cell RNA spiked in.

Points on this clonotype: Germline and junction disagree at one end, which may indicate a read error. The J gene is TRBJ2-5, the V gene TRBV11-2; weak D call: TRBD1 (6 bases). Germline V gives CDR1 SGHAT, CDR2 FQNNGV. The CDR3 is made up of 16 amino acids. CDR3 residues: CASMDEGVMPQEPQYF. The CDR3 DNA is TGTGCCAGCATGGATGAGGGGGTGATGCCACAAGAGCCCCAGTACTTC.

With respect to this clonotype: This may be a read error, as it is one base from a much larger clone. The genes are TRBV20-1 and TRBJ2-3; 8 bases match TRBD2. J gave up 2 bases and V 0 bases, and 4 bases lay outside the gene matches. CDR1 DFQATT and CDR2 SNEGSKA come from the germline V gene (reference sequence). This CDR3 is 15 amino acids long. The CDR3 spells CSARDGGANTDTQYF. The CDR3, as DNA: TGCAGTGCTAGAGACGGGGGGGCCAACACAGATACGCAGTATTTT.

There are many counts of this clonotype. The chain recombines TRBV19 with TRBJ1-5; no definite D call. CDR1 is LNHDA, CDR2 SQIVND, per germline (reference sequence). The CDR3 runs to 14 residues. V dropped 1 base and J dropped 7 bases, with 11 bases sitting between them. DNA for the CDR3: TGTGCCAGTAGTATAGTCTGGGGTTCCCAGCCCCAGCATTTT. Translation gives CASSIVWGSQPQHF.

This sequence joins TRBV2 and TRBJ2-7; TRBD2 aligns across 8 bases. Germline V lookup: CDR1 SNHLY, CDR2 FYNNEI. CDR3 size: 18 residues. V shed 4 bases, J shed 0 bases, and the junction held 14 bases outside the gene matches. CDR3 sequence reads: CASSVSSGGDGSSYEQYF. The CDR3 coding sequence is TGTGCCAGCAGTGTATCGAGCGGGGGAGACGGTAGCTCCTACGAGCAGTACTTC.

A note on this clonotype: The junction departs from the called germline gene at one end, perhaps through a read error. J is TRBJ2-2 and V is TRBV7-9; D may correspond to TRBD1 or TRBD2 (5 bases each). Germline CDR1 SEHNR, CDR2 FQNEAQ (reference sequence). CDR3 length: 13 residues. The CDR3: CACSRDGSGEPFF. In DNA, the CDR3 is TGTGCCTGCAGCAGGGATGGCTCCGGGGAGCCGTTTTTT.

This chain joins TRBV5-5 and TRBJ2-7; possibly TRBD1 for D (6 bases). The V end lost 2 bases, the J end lost 4 bases, and 16 bases lay between the germline ends. The CDR3 loop spans 15 amino acids. Germline-derived CDR1 and CDR2 are SGHKS and YYEKEE (reference sequence). In nucleotides, the CDR3 is TGTGCCAGCAGCTTAGAGGGACAAGCTTTTTACGAGCAGTACTTC. It codes for CASSLEGQAFYEQYF.

To note about this clonotype: At one of its ends the junction is not consistent with the germline gene, which may arise from a read error. The genes are TRBV24-1 and TRBJ2-1; 7 positions agree with TRBD2. CDR3 length: 17 amino acids. CDR1 is KGHDR, CDR2 SFDVKD, per germline. The CDR3: CATSELAGESSYNERFF. CDR3 bases: TGTGCCACCAGTGAGTTAGCGGGCGAGAGCTCCTACAATGAGCGGTTCTTC.

This clonotype was counted only a few times. The chain links TRBV6-2 or TRBV6-3 to TRBJ2-3; D assignment may be TRBD1 or TRBD2 (5 bases each). V was clipped by 4 bases and J by 0 bases, with 14 bases between them. The V gene's germline CDR1 is MNHEY and CDR2 SVGEGT. The CDR3 sequence is 16 residues long. The CDR3 DNA follows: TGTGCCAGCAGTTCTCGAGGGACCCTCAGCACAGATACGCAGTATTTT. This sequence encodes CASSSRGTLSTDTQYF.

This clonotype showed up many times. The CDR3 loop reads CASSYGLTEAFF. The CDR3 nucleotides are TGTGCCAGCAGTTACGGTCTCACTGAAGCTTTCTTT. This rearrangement joins TRBV6-6 to TRBJ1-1; D gene ambiguous. The CDR3 is 12 amino acids. Trimming took 2 bases from V and 4 from J, leaving 5 bases between them. Germline-derived CDR1 and CDR2 are MNHNY and SVGAGI (reference sequence).

The chain uses TRBV7-9 and TRBJ2-2; D uncertain. Germline V gene sequence: CDR1 SEHNR, CDR2 FQNEAQ (reference sequence). The CDR3 totals 16 residues. Between the trimmed V and J ends, which lost 5 bases and 5 bases, there was a span of 18 bases. The CDR3 DNA reads TGTGCCAGCAGCCCTACATCTCAACGACGAACCGGGGAGCTGTTTTTT. Protein sequence: CASSPTSQRRTGELFF.

This clonotype has a single count. Possible read error: a much larger clone is one base away. The J gene is TRBJ1-2, the V gene TRBV29-1, with D possibly being TRBD1 (6 bases). Trimming pared 8 bases from V and 7 bases from J, leaving 20 bases between. Germline loops: CDR1 SQVTM, CDR2 ANQGSEA. CDR3 length: 13 amino acids. The CDR3, as DNA: TGCAGCACTCGACGGGGGGCCCTTTCTGGCTACACCTTC. Translation: CSTRRGALSGYTF.

A few counts support this clonotype. A much larger clone sits a single nucleotide away, making a read error possible. The rearrangement joins TRBV6-6 to TRBJ2-3; D is possibly TRBD1 (6 bases). The V end lost 1 base, the J end lost 2 bases, and 10 bases lay between the germline ends. Germline V gene sequence: CDR1 MNHNY, CDR2 SVGAGI (reference sequence). The CDR3 is 15 residues long. The CDR3: CASSYWDTDTDTQYF. CDR3 bases: TGTGCCAGCAGTTACTGGGACACGGACACAGATACGCAGTATTTT.

This clonotype was counted many times. DNA of the CDR3: TGTGCCAGCAGTATGGGACAGGTGGAAGCTTTCTTT. It specifies CASSMGQVEAFF. The genes are TRBV12-3 or TRBV12-4 and TRBJ1-1, with TRBD1 identical over 8 bases. Unmatched junction bases numbered 4, after V lost 5 bases and J lost 8 bases. The CDR3 length is 12 residues.

This clonotype was seen ten or more times. CDR3 sequence (DNA): TGCGCCAGCAGCTTGGACCTAGCGGGAGTCTACGAGCAGTACTTC. It is translated as CASSLDLAGVYEQYF. V is TRBV5-1 and J is TRBJ2-7, with TRBD2 matching over 10 bases. Germline V gene lookup returns CDR1 SGHRS and CDR2 YFSETQ. The CDR3 length is 15 residues. V lost 0 bases, J lost 3 bases, and 3 bases stayed unmatched.